These 29 T cell receptor beta chains were all obtained from the same sample, sequenced in a study of blood T cell repertoires in COVID-19 (dated by TCRdb to the early 2020s). Library creation used the immunoSEQ multiplex PCR assay. TCRdb carries this immuneACCESS record with in-frame sequences only. Its versions omit some clonotypes, under half of them owing to an unresolved V gene in the studies checked, with the rest unexplained. In this sample the table shows approximately 170,000 clones, roughly 84% of which occur a single time. Nearly 8% of the sample comes from the top ten. Sequenced input: PBMCs or T cells enriched from blood (not recorded which). The receptor source for this set is a woman in her 50s who had recovered from COVID-19.

This clone has ten or more counts. The V gene is TRBV10-3, the J gene TRBJ2-1, with a possible D match to TRBD1 (5 bases). This CDR3 has 15 residues. The germline V gene has CDR1 ENHRY and CDR2 SYGVKD. V was shortened by 6 bases and J by 5 bases, with 17 bases between the two germline ends. In DNA form, the CDR3 reads TGTGCCATCAGGGATCCGGCAGGGCGGCACAATGAGCAGTTCTTC. Translation: CAIRDPAGRHNEQFF.

Only one count was recorded for this clone. This chain links TRBV27 with TRBJ1-1; tentatively, D is TRBD1 (5 bases). The CDR3 extends over 12 amino acids. Germline-derived CDR1 and CDR2 are MNHEY and SMNVEV (reference sequence). Trimming took off 7 bases at V and 8 bases at J, with 14 bases between the two ends. The CDR3 region is CASTSQAAEAFF. For the CDR3, the DNA is TGTGCCAGCACCTCACAGGCTGCGGAAGCTTTCTTT.

In this sample, this clone turned up a few times. The V call is TRBV11-3, the J call TRBJ2-4; D might be TRBD1 (5 bases). From germline, CDR1 is SGHNT and CDR2 YENEEA. Trimming took 4 bases from V and 10 from J, leaving 8 bases between them. This CDR3 is 11 amino acids long. The CDR3 DNA is TGTGCCAGCAGCTCCTCAGGGATTCAGTACTTC. It encodes CASSSSGIQYF.

The gene calls are TRBV27 and TRBJ2-7, with a possible D match to TRBD2 (5 bases). This CDR3 is 17 amino acids long. Per germline, CDR1 MNHEY and CDR2 SMNVEV (reference sequence). V lost 5 bases to trimming and J lost 4 bases, with 24 bases between them. For the CDR3, the DNA is TGTGCCAGCAGTCTAGCAGGTCTCGGTAACCAGAAGTACGAGCAGTACTTC. Protein: CASSLAGLGNQKYEQYF.

This chain connects TRBV11-3 to TRBJ1-3, with D unresolved. The germline V and J ends were trimmed by 7 bases and 7 bases, with 17 bases remaining between them. The V gene's germline CDR1 is SGHNT and CDR2 YENEEA. The CDR3 runs to 14 residues. The CDR3 sequence is CASTSGGNSNTIYF. CDR3 in DNA: TGTGCCAGCACGTCTGGCGGGAATTCCAACACCATATATTTT.

V gene TRBV20-1 combines with J gene TRBJ2-7, with TRBD1 identical over 9 bases. With 3 bases clipped from V and 2 bases from J, the junction kept 5 bases outside the gene matches. The CDR3 contains 14 residues. Germline V gene lookup returns CDR1 DFQATT and CDR2 SNEGSKA (reference sequence). CDR3 residues: CSASWTGAPYEQYF. In DNA, the CDR3 is TGCAGTGCTAGTTGGACAGGGGCTCCCTACGAGCAGTACTTC.

The J gene is TRBJ1-5, the V gene TRBV12-3 or TRBV12-4, with D perhaps TRBD1 (6 bases). Trimming pared 10 bases from V and 11 bases from J, leaving 18 bases between. This CDR3 spans 12 amino acids. DNA of the CDR3: TGTGCCACCAGGACAGCGGGGTCGGCCCAGCATTTT. It is translated as CATRTAGSAQHF.

The chain uses TRBV11-1 and TRBJ1-5, with 7 nucleotides matching TRBD1. There are 14 residues in the CDR3. Germline CDR1 and CDR2: SGHAT and FQDESV (reference sequence). V was clipped by 5 bases and J by 5 bases; unmatched bases: 6. The CDR3 here is CASSQTGDHQPQHF. In DNA, the CDR3 is TGTGCCAGCAGCCAAACAGGGGACCATCAGCCCCAGCATTTT.

The rearrangement links TRBV2 to TRBJ1-6; TRBD1 matches at 7 bases. The CDR3 has 17 amino acids. Germline V lookup: CDR1 SNHLY, CDR2 FYNNEI. V gave up 4 bases and J gave up 6 bases; unmatched junction bases: 12. The CDR3: CASSALTGRFSNSPLHF. In DNA form, the CDR3 reads TGTGCCAGCAGTGCCCTGACAGGGAGATTTAGTAATTCACCCCTCCACTTT.

The gene calls are TRBV7-9 and TRBJ2-1; D ambiguous. There are 12 residues in the CDR3. Per germline, CDR1 SEHNR and CDR2 FQNEAQ (reference sequence). Trimming shortened V by 3 bases and J by 3 bases, and 3 bases separated the two germline ends. The CDR3 sequence: CASSFIYNEQFF. The CDR3, as DNA: TGTGCCAGCAGCTTTATCTACAATGAGCAGTTCTTC.

The rearrangement joins TRBV4-1 to TRBJ2-1; TRBD2 agrees at 9 bases. The CDR3 contains 16 residues. CDR1 and CDR2 (germline): MGHRA, YSYEKL. Trimming at V came to 3 bases and at J to 8 bases, leaving 11 bases not matched to a gene. This CDR3 reads CASSQSISGGFYEQFF. The CDR3 DNA follows: TGCGCCAGCAGCCAGTCGATAAGCGGGGGGTTCTATGAGCAGTTCTTC.

CDR3 nucleotides: TGCGCCAGCAGCCAAGGCCCGCAGGGGCCGCGGACCGGGGAGCTGTTTTTT. Translating gives CASSQGPQGPRTGELFF. V is TRBV4-1 and J is TRBJ2-2; the D gene is possibly TRBD1 (6 bases). The length of the CDR3 is 17 residues. The germline V gene encodes CDR1 MGHRA and CDR2 YSYEKL. Between the trimmed V and J ends, which lost 1 base and 5 bases, there was a span of 17 bases.

This chain uses TRBV4-1 with TRBJ1-5, with a possible D match to TRBD1 (5 bases). This CDR3 spans 16 amino acids. The germline V and J ends were trimmed by 0 bases and 0 bases, with 9 bases remaining between them. Germline-derived CDR1 and CDR2 are MGHRA and YSYEKL. The CDR3 protein is CASSQDGGYSNQPQHF. The CDR3, as DNA: TGCGCCAGCAGCCAAGACGGGGGTTATAGCAATCAGCCCCAGCATTTT.

This rearrangement joins TRBV10-1 to TRBJ2-7; D possibly corresponds to TRBD2 (6 bases). Trimming removed 8 bases at V and 3 bases at J, with 14 bases between. The CDR3 loop spans 13 amino acids. The germline gives CDR1 WNHNN, CDR2 SYGVQD (reference sequence). CDR3 sequence reads: CASERRGHYEQYF. CDR3 nucleotides: TGCGCCAGCGAGAGGCGGGGCCACTACGAGCAGTACTTC.

The gene calls are TRBV7-9 and TRBJ1-4, with D perhaps TRBD1 (6 bases). Germline V gene sequence: CDR1 SEHNR, CDR2 FQNEAQ (reference sequence). The CDR3 extends over 15 amino acids. V was clipped by 6 bases and J by 5 bases, with 16 bases between them. In DNA form, the CDR3 reads TGTGCCAGCAGTTTGACAGGTTACAGGAATGAAAAACTGTTTTTT. Amino acids: CASSLTGYRNEKLFF. Complete variable domain (other parts from reference TRBV7-9 and TRBJ1-4): DTGVSQNPRHKITKRGQNVTFRCDPISEHNRLYWYRQTLGQGPEFLTYFQNEAQLEKSRLLSDRFSAERPKGSFSTLEIQRTEQGDSAMYLCASSLTGYRNEKLFFGSGTQLSVL.

The chain carries TRBV20-1 and TRBJ2-5; perhaps TRBD1 as D (5 bases). V was clipped by 3 bases and J by 5 bases, with 13 bases between them. This CDR3 region has 13 residues. Germline CDR1 reads DFQATT; CDR2 reads SNEGSKA (reference sequence). The CDR3 is CSASNRLGETQYF. CDR3 nucleotide sequence: TGCAGTGCTAGTAACAGGTTGGGGGAGACCCAGTACTTC.

The chain has TRBV7-9 and TRBJ2-1, with 9 bases lining up with TRBD2. CDR1 and CDR2 from the germline V gene are SEHNR and FQNEAQ (reference sequence). This CDR3 has 16 amino acids. V was pared by 3 bases and J by 8 bases, with 11 bases of the junction left unmatched. CDR3 residues: CASSLLGPVAGDEQFF. For the CDR3, the DNA is TGTGCCAGCAGCTTGTTGGGGCCGGTAGCGGGAGATGAGCAGTTCTTC.

V gene TRBV7-9 combines with J gene TRBJ1-6, with D uncertain. The CDR3 length is 14 residues. With 9 bases removed from V and 7 bases from J, the gap between germline ends came to 16 bases. The germline gives CDR1 SEHNR, CDR2 FQNEAQ (reference sequence). CDR3 protein: CASSAGSENSPLHF. The CDR3 coding sequence is TGTGCCAGTTCGGCGGGAAGCGAGAATTCACCCCTCCACTTT.

The J gene is TRBJ2-3, the V gene TRBV3-1 (or the pseudogene TRBV3-2), with D possibly being TRBD1 (6 bases). V gave up 1 base and J gave up 0 bases, with 8 bases separating them. The CDR3 length is 15 residues. Per the germline V gene, CDR1 is LGHDT and CDR2 is YNNKEL (reference sequence). The CDR3 region has the DNA TGTGCCAGCAGCCAAGGACAGGCGAGCACAGATACGCAGTATTTT. This sequence encodes CASSQGQASTDTQYF.

This clone was recorded a few times. This rearrangement joins TRBV11-2 to TRBJ2-7, with TRBD2 identical over 8 bases. V was pared by 1 base and J by 6 bases, with 5 bases of the junction left unmatched. The germline CDR1 and CDR2 sequences are SGHAT and FQNNGV. The CDR3 spans 14 residues. The CDR3 loop reads CASSLAREGREQYF. For the CDR3, the DNA is TGTGCCAGCAGCTTAGCCCGGGAGGGCCGCGAGCAGTACTTC.

The chain is built from TRBV5-1 and TRBJ2-3, with 11 bases lining up with TRBD2. V lost 2 bases, J lost 4 bases, and 6 bases stayed unmatched. CDR1 is SGHRS, CDR2 YFSETQ, per germline. The CDR3 loop spans 16 amino acids. The CDR3 region is CASSFTSGGIADTQYF. As DNA, the CDR3 is TGCGCCAGCAGCTTCACTAGCGGGGGAATCGCAGATACGCAGTATTTT.

This sequence joins TRBV7-9 and TRBJ1-1, with D tentatively TRBD1 (5 bases). Trimming removed 4 bases at V and 0 bases at J, with 18 bases between. The CDR3 sequence is 17 residues long. CDR1 is SEHNR and CDR2 is FQNEAQ in the germline V gene (reference sequence). The chain's CDR3 is CASSSTRPTGMNTEAFF. CDR3 sequence (DNA): TGTGCCAGCAGCTCGACGAGGCCTACAGGAATGAACACTGAAGCTTTCTTT.

This rearrangement joins TRBV3-1 (or the pseudogene TRBV3-2) to TRBJ1-2; maybe TRBD1 (5 bases). The CDR3 contains 15 residues. CDR1 and CDR2 (germline): LGHDT, YNNKEL (reference sequence). V lost 6 bases to trimming and J lost 6 bases, with 20 bases between them. This CDR3 is CASRSPGCEGNGYTF. CDR3 nucleotides: TGTGCCAGCAGGTCCCCAGGGTGTGAAGGGAATGGCTACACCTTC.

CDR3 bases: TGCGCCAGCACGTTGGGGGACACCTATGGCTACACCTTC. Residues: CASTLGDTYGYTF. This chain uses TRBV5-1 with TRBJ1-2, with D perhaps TRBD1 (6 bases). Between the trimmed V and J ends, which lost 6 bases and 4 bases, there was a span of 13 bases. The germline gives CDR1 SGHRS, CDR2 YFSETQ. CDR3 size: 13 residues. Based on the CDR3 plus reference TRBV5-1 and TRBJ1-2, the full variable domain is KAGVTQTPRYLIKTRGQQVTLSCSPISGHRSVSWYQQTPGQGLQFLFEYFSETQRNKGNFPGRFSGRQFSNSRSEMNVSTLELGDSALYLCASTLGDTYGYTFGSGTRLTVV.

In this sample, this clone turned up a few times. The chain joins TRBV28 to TRBJ1-2; D not certain. The CDR3 totals 12 residues. V lost 2 bases, J lost 5 bases, and 6 bases lay in between. Germline CDR1 is MDHEN and CDR2 is SYDVKM. CDR3 sequence reads: CASSLQDYGYTF. In DNA form, the CDR3 reads TGTGCCAGCAGTTTACAGGATTATGGCTACACCTTC.

The chain joins TRBV28 to TRBJ1-5; TRBD1 might be the D (6 bases). V gave up 10 bases and J gave up 0 bases, with 16 bases separating them. Per germline, CDR1 MDHEN and CDR2 SYDVKM. The CDR3 has 15 amino acids. The CDR3 here is CATRLDSYSNQPQHF. In DNA form, the CDR3 reads TGTGCCACCAGATTGGACAGCTATAGCAATCAGCCCCAGCATTTT. The complete variable domain, with remaining parts taken from reference TRBV28 and TRBJ1-5, reads DVKVTQSSRYLVKRTGEKVFLECVQDMDHENMFWYRQDPGLGLRLIYFSYDVKMKEKGDIPEGYSVSREKKERFSLILESASTNQTSMYLCATRLDSYSNQPQHFGDGTRLSIL.

The rearrangement joins TRBV5-1 to TRBJ2-3; TRBD2 matches 11 bases. V lost 4 bases and J lost 1; bases outside the gene matches: 8. The CDR3 is 17 amino acids. Germline assignment: CDR1 SGHRS and CDR2 YFSETQ. The CDR3: CASSLTGTSGGTDTQYF. The CDR3 DNA follows: TGCGCCAGCAGCCTGACCGGGACTAGCGGTGGCACAGATACGCAGTATTTT. The full variable domain, rest sourced from reference TRBV5-1 and TRBJ2-3, is KAGVTQTPRYLIKTRGQQVTLSCSPISGHRSVSWYQQTPGQGLQFLFEYFSETQRNKGNFPGRFSGRQFSNSRSEMNVSTLELGDSALYLCASSLTGTSGGTDTQYFGPGTRLTVL.

The CDR3 nucleotides are TGTGCCAGCAACCCCCCAGGGCTCGGATGGAACACTGAAGCTTTCTTT. Protein product: CASNPPGLGWNTEAFF. The V call is TRBV28, the J call TRBJ1-1; the D gene is possibly TRBD1 (5 bases). The V gene's germline CDR1 is MDHEN and CDR2 SYDVKM. Trimming removed 7 bases at V and 1 base at J, with 19 bases between. This CDR3 has 16 residues.

The DNA of the CDR3 is TGTGCCAGCAGCCAAGATTCAGGGACAGGGCCAGATCATCGCTACACCTTC. Its protein product is CASSQDSGTGPDHRYTF. The chain has TRBV4-2 and TRBJ1-2, with TRBD1 matching 9 bases. The CDR3 has 17 residues. Germline CDR1 and CDR2: LGHNA and YNFKEQ. V was pared by 0 bases and J by 9 bases, with 14 bases of the junction left unmatched.